This entry lists 31 T cell receptor beta chains sequenced from one sample in a study of shared clonotypes between healthy human individuals (dated by TCRdb to about 2020). The library came from the immunoSEQ multiplex PCR assay. TCRdb provides this immuneACCESS table in a form limited to in-frame rearrangements. Some clones are lacking; in checked studies, under half of them reflect an unresolved V gene, and why the rest are absent is not known. For this sample the table gives approximately 1,500,000 clones, of which 95% to 99% were detected only once. The ten largest clones represent roughly 0.4% of the sample. Sequences were obtained from naive CD4+ T cells sorted from blood. Taken with the paper, the label for cell subset or site translates to: CD45RA+ positively selected. Every receptor here comes from a man between 25 and 39 years old in good health.

The rearrangement uses TRBV9 and TRBJ2-1; 9 bases fit TRBD2. The CDR3 is made up of 17 amino acids. Germline lookup yields CDR1 SGDLS and CDR2 YYNGEE. V dropped 3 bases and J dropped 0; count of bases not matched to a gene: 7. The CDR3 protein is CASSEGAGGSSYNEQFF. As DNA, the CDR3 is TGTGCCAGCAGCGAGGGAGCGGGAGGAAGCTCCTACAATGAGCAGTTCTTC.

The V gene is TRBV18, the J gene TRBJ1-3; TRBD1 might be the D (6 bases). Germline V gene data show CDR1 as KGHSH and CDR2 as LQKENI. The CDR3 consists of 15 residues. The V gene lost 2 bases and the J gene lost 6 bases, with 14 bases spanning the gap. The DNA for the CDR3 is TGTGCCAGCTCACCAGTGGGGGCGCGTGTAAACACCATATATTTT. This encodes CASSPVGARVNTIYF.

The genes are TRBV21-1 and TRBJ1-3. TRBV21-1 is a listed pseudogene. The CDR3 covers 12 residues. The CDR3 nucleotides are TGTGCCAGCAGAGGTTTTGGAAACACCATATATTTT. This encodes CASRGFGNTIYF.

V is TRBV27 and J is TRBJ1-1, with D tentatively TRBD1 (5 bases). V lost 2 bases to trimming and J lost 6 bases, with 16 bases between them. CDR1 and CDR2 (germline): MNHEY, SMNVEV (reference sequence). This CDR3 is built from 15 residues. The CDR3 DNA reads TGTGCCAGCAGTTTAGCACAGGTGACTCGCTCTGAAGCTTTCTTT. Its translation is CASSLAQVTRSEAFF.

This sequence joins TRBV25-1 and TRBJ1-5; no clear D. Germline-derived CDR1 and CDR2 are MGHDK and SYGVNS. V lost 1 base to trimming and J lost 4 bases, with 11 bases between them. The CDR3 has 15 residues. CDR3 DNA sequence: TGTGCCAGCAGTGAATGGTGGGGTTGGAATCAGCCCCAGCATTTT. This gives the protein CASSEWWGWNQPQHF.

The rearrangement uses TRBV21-1 and TRBJ2-2; the table gives TRBD2 as D, unverified against the DNA. TRBV21-1 is shown as a pseudogene. The CDR3 sequence is 16 residues long. CDR3 loop: CASSTLVLAGAGELFF. The CDR3 DNA sequence: TGTGCCAGCAGCACTCTCGTACTAGCGGGAGCCGGGGAGCTGTTTTTT.

The rearrangement joins TRBV6-1 to TRBJ2-1; 10 nucleotides match TRBD2. J lost 9 bases, V lost 3 bases, and 5 bases had no gene match. Germline CDR1 reads MNHNS; CDR2 reads SASEGT. The CDR3 length is 14 residues. Here the CDR3 reads CASSDGSGRTEQFF. DNA for the CDR3: TGTGCCAGCAGTGACGGTAGCGGGAGGACTGAGCAGTTCTTC.

The V gene is TRBV29-1, the J gene TRBJ2-5, with TRBD1 identical over 8 bases. This CDR3 contains 14 residues. V gave up 4 bases and J gave up 7 bases; unmatched junction bases: 11. The germline gives CDR1 SQVTM, CDR2 ANQGSEA. CDR3 DNA sequence: TGCAGCGTTGCCGCTGGACAGGGTCTTGCGACCCAGTACTTC. It encodes CSVAAGQGLATQYF.

This clone was detected only once. The chain links TRBV6-4 to TRBJ2-2; 9 bases agree with TRBD1. Per germline, CDR1 MRHNA and CDR2 SNTAGT. Trimming at V came to 6 bases and at J to 9 bases, leaving 5 bases not matched to a gene. This CDR3 is built from 13 residues. CDR3 DNA: TGTGCCAGCAGCGAGGACAGGGGCCGGGAGCTGTTTTTT. This codes for CASSEDRGRELFF.

Concerning this clone: This sample also contains other DNA sequences that code for the same CDR3. V is TRBV11-2 and J is TRBJ2-1; 8 nucleotides match TRBD2. CDR1 and CDR2 (germline): SGHAT, FQNNGV. Trimming at V came to 1 base and at J to 3 bases, leaving 2 bases not matched to a gene. The CDR3 length is 15 residues. The CDR3 loop is CASSLALAGYNEQFF. As DNA, the CDR3 is TGTGCCAGCAGCTTAGCTCTAGCGGGCTACAATGAGCAGTTCTTC.

The chain links TRBV5-1 to TRBJ1-2, with D perhaps TRBD1 (6 bases). The CDR3 has 15 residues. In germline, CDR1 is SGHRS, CDR2 YFSETQ. V gave up 5 bases and J gave up 6 bases, with 20 bases separating them. This CDR3 reads CASSVTGSLADGYTF. As DNA, the CDR3 is TGCGCCAGCAGTGTGACAGGCTCTCTAGCGGATGGCTACACCTTC. The complete variable domain, with remaining parts taken from reference TRBV5-1 and TRBJ1-2, reads KAGVTQTPRYLIKTRGQQVTLSCSPISGHRSVSWYQQTPGQGLQFLFEYFSETQRNKGNFPGRFSGRQFSNSRSEMNVSTLELGDSALYLCASSVTGSLADGYTFGSGTRLTVV.

V is TRBV11-2 and J is TRBJ1-1; tentative D call: TRBD1 (5 bases). Germline values: CDR1 SGHAT, CDR2 FQNNGV. Trimming cost V 3 bases and J 0 bases, with 20 bases left between them. There are 18 residues in the CDR3. The CDR3 DNA reads as TGTGCCAGCAGCTTCTGGGGGACCCGGACGGTAATGAACACTGAAGCTTTCTTT. This encodes CASSFWGTRTVMNTEAFF.

The chain employs TRBV5-6 and TRBJ1-1, with a possible D match to TRBD1 (5 bases). This CDR3 has 16 residues. Trimming took off 0 bases at V and 0 bases at J, with 12 bases between the two ends. From germline, CDR1 is SGHDT and CDR2 YYEEEE. The CDR3 loop is CASSLVQGAMNTEAFF. DNA of the CDR3: TGTGCCAGCAGCTTGGTGCAGGGAGCGATGAACACTGAAGCTTTCTTT. The entire variable domain, with the rest obtained from reference TRBV5-6 and TRBJ1-1, is as follows: DAGVTQSPTHLIKTRGQQVTLRCSPKSGHDTVSWYQQALGQGPQFIFQYYEEEERQRGNFPDRFSGHQFPNYSSELNVNALLLGDSALYLCASSLVQGAMNTEAFFGQGTRLTVV.

The J gene is TRBJ2-3, the V gene TRBV27; possibly TRBD1 for D (5 bases). In germline, CDR1 is MNHEY, CDR2 SMNVEV (reference sequence). Deletions cut 5 bases from V and 0 bases from J, with 15 bases between. The CDR3 extends over 16 amino acids. CDR3 residues: CASSQYRTYSTDTQYF. In nucleotides, the CDR3 is TGTGCCAGCAGTCAATACAGGACCTATAGCACAGATACGCAGTATTTT.

The rearrangement uses TRBV29-1 and TRBJ2-7; no clear D. The CDR3 length is 14 residues. The V gene's germline CDR1 is SQVTM and CDR2 ANQGSEA. The V and J ends lost 6 bases and 1 base respectively, with 16 bases between them. CDR3 DNA: TGCAGCGTCGAAAAGATGGACGGATCCTACGAGCAGTACTTC. Translation: CSVEKMDGSYEQYF.

The chain combines TRBV28 with TRBJ2-2; perhaps TRBD2 as D (6 bases). Germline CDR1 MDHEN, CDR2 SYDVKM. V lost 5 bases to trimming and J lost 0 bases, with 22 bases between them. There are 19 residues in the CDR3. The CDR3 loop reads CASSTAGIIGQANTGELFF. CDR3 bases: TGTGCCAGCAGTACCGCGGGAATAATTGGACAAGCGAACACCGGGGAGCTGTTTTTT.

The chain recombines TRBV29-1 with TRBJ2-5; TRBD1 matches 8 bases. The CDR3 runs 13 residues. Germline CDR1 and CDR2: SQVTM and ANQGSEA. The ends lost 7 bases at V and 9 bases at J; junction bases unmatched: 13. The CDR3 nucleotides are TGCAGCGGCGCGACAGGGGCCCAACTGGCCCAGTACTTC. It yields the protein CSGATGAQLAQYF.

The V call is TRBV28, the J call TRBJ1-2; no clear D. Trimming pared 5 bases from V and 8 bases from J, leaving 6 bases between. Germline loops: CDR1 MDHEN, CDR2 SYDVKM. This CDR3 is built from 10 residues. The CDR3 DNA follows: TGTGCCAGCAGTCAGACAGGCTACACCTTC. This translates into CASSQTGYTF.

The chain recombines TRBV25-1 with TRBJ2-3; TRBD2 matches at 8 bases. The CDR3 spans 12 residues. V dropped 8 bases and J dropped 10; count of bases not matched to a gene: 8. The germline V gene has CDR1 MGHDK and CDR2 SYGVNS. The CDR3 DNA sequence: TGTGCCAGCCAAGTTAGCGGGATGTCGCAGTATTTT. Translation gives CASQVSGMSQYF.

This clone was counted a single time. The chain uses TRBV11-2 and TRBJ1-4; TRBD1 aligns across 7 bases. The J segment lost 8 bases and the V segment lost 5 bases, leaving 8 bases of the junction unmatched. Germline CDR1 is SGHAT and CDR2 is FQNNGV. There are 14 residues in the CDR3. The CDR3 spells CASSHTGVGEKLFF. As DNA, the CDR3 is TGTGCCAGCAGCCATACAGGGGTGGGAGAAAAACTGTTTTTT.

J is TRBJ2-1 and V is TRBV18, with D tentatively TRBD1 (6 bases). This CDR3 region has 12 residues. The germline gives CDR1 KGHSH, CDR2 LQKENI. V lost 8 bases and J 4 bases, leaving 9 bases between the germline ends. The CDR3 spells CASVTGYNEQFF. CDR3 coding DNA: TGTGCCAGCGTGACAGGTTACAATGAGCAGTTCTTC.

J is TRBJ2-7 and V is TRBV18; the D gene is possibly TRBD2 (5 bases). This CDR3 contains 14 residues. Trimming cost V 0 bases and J 3 bases, with 9 bases left between them. Looked up from germline, CDR1 is KGHSH and CDR2 is LQKENI. CDR3 coding DNA: TGTGCCAGCTCACCACCGGGGAGCAACTACGAGCAGTACTTC. Translating it yields CASSPPGSNYEQYF.

This chain joins TRBV6-5 and TRBJ2-2; 7 bases are a match to TRBD1. Germline CDR1 MNHEY, CDR2 SVGAGI. There are 15 residues in the CDR3. Germline trimming cut 8 bases from V and 4 bases from J; bases unmatched to any gene: 10. The CDR3 is CASATRQGVTGELFF. CDR3 coding DNA: TGTGCCAGCGCGACCCGACAGGGAGTCACCGGGGAGCTGTTTTTT.

This clone appeared once. The chain carries TRBV20-1 and TRBJ2-1; D gene ambiguous. CDR1 is DFQATT, CDR2 SNEGSKA, per germline (reference sequence). V lost 6 bases to trimming and J lost 8 bases, with 11 bases between them. CDR3 size: 11 residues. CDR3 region: CSATMGDEQFF. The CDR3 nucleotides read TGCAGTGCGACGATGGGCGATGAGCAGTTCTTC.

As to this clone: This sample includes further DNA sequences coding for the same CDR3. The V gene is TRBV9, the J gene TRBJ2-5; no clear D. CDR3 size: 13 residues. The V end was cut by 0 bases, the J end by 2 bases, with 5 bases between. Germline CDR1 is SGDLS and CDR2 is YYNGEE. CDR3 bases: TGTGCCAGCAGCGTAGCTCAACAAGAGACCCAGTACTTC. This gives the protein CASSVAQQETQYF.

Concerning this clone: This CDR3 is also generated by other DNA sequences in the sample. The V and J genes are TRBV15 and TRBJ1-2; no clear D gene. Trimming took off 0 bases at V and 4 bases at J, with 3 bases between the two ends. Germline values: CDR1 LNHNV, CDR2 YYDKDF (reference sequence). The CDR3 length is 12 residues. The CDR3 sequence is CATSREGYGYTF. The DNA for the CDR3 is TGTGCCACCAGCAGAGAAGGCTATGGCTACACCTTC.

The J gene is TRBJ2-7, the V gene TRBV5-4; 7 bases match TRBD1. The V gene end was trimmed by 2 bases and the J gene end by 5 bases; junction bases not matched to a gene: 4. Germline loops: CDR1 SGHNT, CDR2 YYREEE (reference sequence). The CDR3 extends over 13 amino acids. The CDR3 here is CASSLMTGNEQYF. The CDR3 DNA reads as TGTGCCAGCAGCTTAATGACAGGGAACGAGCAGTACTTC.

The count of this clone is one. This sample also contains other DNA sequences that code for the same CDR3. The CDR3 spells CASSLTSGSYEQYF. The CDR3 DNA reads TGTGCCAGCAGTTTAACTAGCGGGAGCTACGAGCAGTACTTC. V gene TRBV27 combines with J gene TRBJ2-7; 11 bases are shared with TRBD2. J was trimmed by 3 bases and V by 2 bases; bases with no gene match: 0. This CDR3 has 14 amino acids. From germline, CDR1 is MNHEY and CDR2 SMNVEV (reference sequence).

This clone was detected once. The CDR3 coding sequence is TGTGCCAGCAGCACGGGACTAGCGGCGAACTCCTACGAGCAGTACTTC. Protein: CASSTGLAANSYEQYF. V usage is TRBV7-6 and J usage is TRBJ2-7, with TRBD2 identical over 11 bases. The CDR3 has 16 amino acids. Per germline, CDR1 SGHVS and CDR2 FNYEAQ. Unmatched junction bases numbered 6, after V lost 5 bases and J lost 0 bases.

V gene TRBV6-5 combines with J gene TRBJ1-1, with D uncertain. V was pared by 6 bases and J by 1 base, with 9 bases between. Germline CDR1 reads MNHEY; CDR2 reads SVGAGI. The CDR3 covers 13 residues. CDR3 DNA sequence: TGTGCCAGCAGGTTTACAGAGAACACTGAAGCTTTCTTT. Translating it yields CASRFTENTEAFF.

This clone was counted only a few times. The chain is built from TRBV6-1 and TRBJ1-5; no definite D call. The CDR3 loop spans 13 amino acids. Germline assignment: CDR1 MNHNS and CDR2 SASEGT. V shed 3 bases and J shed 6 bases, with 9 bases lying between them. In nucleotides, the CDR3 is TGTGCCAGCAGTGAGGCGTTGGGTCAGCCCCAGCATTTT. Protein sequence: CASSEALGQPQHF.